This T cell receptor (beta chain) came from a study of blood T cell repertoires in COVID-19. Method: immunoSEQ multiplex PCR; TCRdb's copy keeps in-frame clones and lacks some. This sample has roughly 150,000 clones, with around 83% found just once. Germline CDR1 is SGHAT and CDR2 is FQNNGV. There are 15 residues in the CDR3. Trimming removed 1 base at V and 2 bases at J, with 10 bases between. J is TRBJ2-3 and V is TRBV11-2; D remains unclear. This clonotype was obtained from a woman in her sixties or seventies who had recovered from COVID-19. Input material: peripheral blood. The CDR3 loop reads CASSLGQANTDTQYF. The DNA of the CDR3 is TGTGCCAGCAGCTTAGGTCAGGCTAACACAGATACGCAGTATTTT. The variable domain in full, completed from reference TRBV11-2 and TRBJ2-3, reads EAGVAQSPRYKIIEKRQSVAFWCNPISGHATLYWYQQILGQGPKLLIQFQNNGVVDDSQLPKDRFSAERLKGVDSTLKIQPAKLEDSAVYLCASSLGQANTDTQYFGPGTRLTVL.